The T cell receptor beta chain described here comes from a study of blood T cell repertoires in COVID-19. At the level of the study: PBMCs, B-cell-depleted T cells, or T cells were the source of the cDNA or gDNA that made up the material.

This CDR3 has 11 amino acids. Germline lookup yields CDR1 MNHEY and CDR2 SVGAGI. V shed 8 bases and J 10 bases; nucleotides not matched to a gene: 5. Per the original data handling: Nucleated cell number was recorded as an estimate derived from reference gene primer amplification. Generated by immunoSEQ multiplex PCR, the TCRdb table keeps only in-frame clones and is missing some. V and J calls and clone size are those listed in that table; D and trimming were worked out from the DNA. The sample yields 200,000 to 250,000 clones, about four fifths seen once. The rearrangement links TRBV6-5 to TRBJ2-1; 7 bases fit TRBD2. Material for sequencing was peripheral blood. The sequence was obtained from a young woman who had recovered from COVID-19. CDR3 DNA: TGTGCCAGCTCTAGCGGCACGGAGCAGTTCTTC. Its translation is CASSSGTEQFF.